The 18 T cell receptor beta chains below were found in one sample sequenced in a study of T cells in tuberculosis. Method: immunoSEQ multiplex PCR; TCRdb's copy keeps in-frame clones and lacks some. This sample has 20,000 to 25,000 clones; approximately 92% occur once, and the top ten carry roughly 14%. Sequencing was done on a sample of PBMCs. These receptors were obtained from a donor between 10 and 35 years old with latent tuberculosis or without tuberculosis infection.

The chain links TRBV6-5 to TRBJ2-1; 7 nucleotides align to TRBD2. Germline values: CDR1 MNHEY, CDR2 SVGAGI. The ends lost 5 bases at V and 3 bases at J; junction bases unmatched: 7. This CDR3 region has 15 residues. Written as DNA, the CDR3 is TGTGCCAGCAGTAGCCCGGGACTATACTACAATGAGCAGTTCTTC. It codes for CASSSPGLYYNEQFF.

This sequence joins TRBV11-2 and TRBJ1-1, with a tentative D call TRBD1 (5 bases). This CDR3 contains 14 residues. In germline, CDR1 is SGHAT, CDR2 FQNNGV. Trimming removed 4 bases at V and 11 bases at J, with 20 bases between. Written as DNA, the CDR3 is TGTGCCAGCAGCTCCCCTTTAGCAGGGAACAGGGCTTTCTTT. This codes for CASSSPLAGNRAFF.

The sample holds a few counts of this clone. V usage is TRBV10-3 and J usage is TRBJ2-3; TRBD2 aligns across 10 bases. CDR1 and CDR2 from the germline V gene are ENHRY and SYGVKD. The V and J ends lost 0 bases and 1 base, in that order; junction bases with no gene match: 13. The CDR3 is made up of 20 amino acids. CDR3 nucleotides: TGTGCCATCAGTGAGTCCGGGGCTAGCGGGGGATTTGCTGGCACAGATACGCAGTATTTT. It translates to CAISESGASGGFAGTDTQYF.

The V gene is TRBV4-3, the J gene TRBJ1-4; 7 nucleotides line up with TRBD1. The CDR3 consists of 17 residues. V lost 0 bases, J lost 8 bases, and 12 bases stayed unmatched. In germline, CDR1 is LGHNA, CDR2 YSLEER. CDR3 amino acids: CASSQDPVTGIGEKLFF. The CDR3 nucleotides are TGCGCCAGCAGCCAAGACCCTGTGACAGGGATCGGAGAAAAACTGTTTTTT.

The chain uses TRBV2 and TRBJ2-3; D may be TRBD2 (8 bases). The CDR3 length is 20 residues. The V gene's germline CDR1 is SNHLY and CDR2 FYNNEI. Trimming shortened V by 6 bases and J by 1 base, and 29 bases separated the two germline ends. The CDR3 loop is CASRRPRQGERRGGTDTQYF. The CDR3 nucleotides read TGTGCCAGCAGGAGACCCCGACAGGGTGAGAGGCGGGGGGGCACAGATACGCAGTATTTT. Looking up the rest from reference TRBV2 and TRBJ2-3 gives the full variable domain: EPEVTQTPSHQVTQMGQEVILRCVPISNHLYFYWYRQILGQKVEFLVSFYNNEISEKSEIFDDQFSVERPDGSNFTLKIRSTKLEDSAMYFCASRRPRQGERRGGTDTQYFGPGTRLTVL.

This chain joins TRBV5-6 and TRBJ2-5, with TRBD1 matching over 8 bases. The V gene end was trimmed by 2 bases and the J gene end by 2 bases; junction bases not matched to a gene: 2. The CDR3 length is 14 residues. Germline values: CDR1 SGHDT, CDR2 YYEEEE. The CDR3 DNA is TGTGCCAGCAGCTTCGGGACAGGTCAAGAGACCCAGTACTTC. Translated, it gives CASSFGTGQETQYF. The variable domain in full, completed from reference TRBV5-6 and TRBJ2-5, reads DAGVTQSPTHLIKTRGQQVTLRCSPKSGHDTVSWYQQALGQGPQFIFQYYEEEERQRGNFPDRFSGHQFPNYSSELNVNALLLGDSALYLCASSFGTGQETQYFGPGTRLLVL.

The chain has TRBV4-1 and TRBJ2-7; possibly TRBD1 for D (6 bases). The V end was cut by 0 bases, the J end by 5 bases, with 17 bases between. Germline-derived CDR1 and CDR2 are MGHRA and YSYEKL. The CDR3 extends over 16 amino acids. The CDR3 DNA sequence: TGCGCCAGCAGCCAAGATTTGGCAGGGGTTGGCCACGAGCAGTACTTC. It is translated as CASSQDLAGVGHEQYF.

The chain carries TRBV5-1 and TRBJ1-1; D gene unclear. Trimming stripped 0 bases from V and 0 bases from J, with 3 bases between. CDR3 length: 13 amino acids. Germline V CDR1 and CDR2: SGHRS, YFSETQ. CDR3 residues: CASSLGVNTEAFF. Here the CDR3 DNA reads TGCGCCAGCAGCTTGGGAGTGAACACTGAAGCTTTCTTT.

This clone has a handful of counts. This chain uses TRBV7-2 with TRBJ1-6; TRBD1 matches 7 bases. This CDR3 contains 14 residues. The V segment lost 4 bases and the J segment 9 bases; nucleotides outside the gene matches: 6. Germline V CDR1 and CDR2: SGHTA, FQGNSA. The CDR3: CASSWRGRGSPLHF. CDR3 coding DNA: TGTGCCAGCAGCTGGAGGGGGCGAGGTTCACCCCTCCACTTT.

This chain uses TRBV30 with TRBJ2-2; TRBD2 matches 8 bases. CDR1 is GTSNPN and CDR2 is SVGIG in the germline V gene (reference sequence). The length of the CDR3 is 17 residues. V shed 4 bases, J shed 5 bases, and the junction held 15 bases outside the gene matches. The CDR3 DNA sequence: TGTGCCTGGATCTCACCCCGGGGGGGCGCTGAGACCGGGGAGCTGTTTTTT. This sequence encodes CAWISPRGGAETGELFF.

The V call is TRBV27, the J call TRBJ1-5, with a possible D match to TRBD1 (6 bases). The CDR3 has 14 amino acids. Germline V gene data show CDR1 as MNHEY and CDR2 as SMNVEV (reference sequence). Trimming took 6 bases from V and 3 from J, leaving 12 bases between them. CDR3 nucleotides: TGTGCCAGCAGACTGGGACAACTCAATCAGCCCCAGCATTTT. Translation gives CASRLGQLNQPQHF.

In the case of this clone: The junction and the germline gene differ at one end; a read error may be behind it. The rearrangement joins TRBV5-6 to TRBJ1-2; maybe TRBD1 (6 bases). Germline-derived CDR1 and CDR2 are SGHDT and YYEEEE. This CDR3 is 13 amino acids long. DNA for the CDR3: TGTGCCAACAGCTTGACAGGTCACTATGGCTACACCTTC. Protein sequence: CANSLTGHYGYTF.

The chain uses TRBV5-1 and TRBJ1-1; weak D call: TRBD1 (6 bases). Germline V gene sequence: CDR1 SGHRS, CDR2 YFSETQ. V dropped 0 bases and J dropped 10 bases, with 13 bases sitting between them. This CDR3 spans 13 amino acids. The CDR3 protein is CASSLDGQGRAFF. CDR3 sequence (DNA): TGCGCCAGCAGCTTGGATGGTCAGGGGCGAGCTTTCTTT.

This clone came up once. The V gene is TRBV2, the J gene TRBJ2-5; perhaps TRBD2 as D (6 bases). Germline V CDR1 and CDR2: SNHLY, FYNNEI. The CDR3 has 15 amino acids. Trimming pared 4 bases from V and 2 bases from J, leaving 14 bases between. The DNA for the CDR3 is TGTGCCAGCAGTGTGGGGCGGGGTGAACAAGAGACCCAGTACTTC. Translated: CASSVGRGEQETQYF. Using reference TRBV2 and TRBJ2-5 for the parts outside the CDR3, the full variable domain is EPEVTQTPSHQVTQMGQEVILRCVPISNHLYFYWYRQILGQKVEFLVSFYNNEISEKSEIFDDQFSVERPDGSNFTLKIRSTKLEDSAMYFCASSVGRGEQETQYFGPGTRLLVL.

This rearrangement joins TRBV5-1 to TRBJ2-5; 11 bases match TRBD1. J lost 5 bases, V lost 4 bases, and 10 bases had no gene match. This CDR3 is 16 amino acids long. Germline V gene data show CDR1 as SGHRS and CDR2 as YFSETQ. CDR3 in DNA: TGCGCCAGCAGCGCCACCTCCGGGACAGGGGGGGAGACCCAGTACTTC. This codes for CASSATSGTGGETQYF. Full variable domain (missing parts from reference TRBV5-1 and TRBJ2-5): KAGVTQTPRYLIKTRGQQVTLSCSPISGHRSVSWYQQTPGQGLQFLFEYFSETQRNKGNFPGRFSGRQFSNSRSEMNVSTLELGDSALYLCASSATSGTGGETQYFGPGTRLLVL.

The V gene is TRBV7-2, the J gene TRBJ2-2; 7 positions match TRBD1. CDR3 size: 13 residues. V was pared by 7 bases and J by 5 bases, with 4 bases of the junction left unmatched. Germline CDR1 is SGHTA and CDR2 is FQGNSA. The CDR3 loop reads CASTPDRTGELFF. For the CDR3, the DNA is TGTGCCAGCACACCGGACAGGACCGGGGAGCTGTTTTTT.

The rearrangement uses TRBV7-2 and TRBJ2-7, with 11 bases aligning to TRBD2. Germline V gene lookup returns CDR1 SGHTA and CDR2 FQGNSA. There are 16 residues in the CDR3. The junction had 9 bases not matched to a gene; V was cut back by 5 bases and J by 3 bases. The CDR3 DNA is TGTGCCAGCAGCCCCTACCTCCTAGCGGGGGGCTACGAGCAGTACTTC. Amino acids: CASSPYLLAGGYEQYF.

The chain joins TRBV2 to TRBJ2-1; 8 nucleotides align to TRBD1. Looked up from germline, CDR1 is SNHLY and CDR2 is FYNNEI. CDR3 size: 13 residues. The trim removed 10 bases at V and 9 bases at J, leaving 11 bases unmatched. CDR3: CATLETGEGEQFF. In DNA form, the CDR3 reads TGTGCCACCTTGGAGACAGGGGAAGGTGAGCAGTTCTTC.